This T cell receptor beta chain derives from a study of CD8 T cells in ankylosing spondylitis. Study-wide points: Reportedly, matched ankylosing spondylitis synovial fluid was significantly enriched for disease-linked clones. Roughly eight highly homologous variants made up a TCR beta motif, and this motif appeared characteristic of ankylosing spondylitis blood.

From germline, CDR1 is DFQATT and CDR2 SNEGSKA (reference sequence). This CDR3 region has 13 residues. V shed 3 bases and J shed 7 bases, with 15 bases lying between them. Libraries for TCR beta were made by quantitative 5'-RACE with molecular barcodes. TCRdb ran MiXCR on the 5' RACE reads and lists one entry per CDR3 protein. The repertoire holds 670,000 or so distinct CDR3 sequences, with around 20% as singletons. There are a few counts of this clonotype. Antigen unknown. Sample: blood, either unsorted or a sorted T cell fraction (not recorded which). The chain couples TRBV20-1 to TRBJ2-5; D remains unclear. This receptor was obtained from a male donor with ankylosing spondylitis. The CDR3 DNA reads TGCAGTGCTAGGGTGGGCCCCGTGGGGACCCAGTACTTC. Its translation: CSARVGPVGTQYF.